The clone carrying this TCR beta chain was recorded a few times. Its antigen is currently unknown. Germline CDR1 and CDR2: SGHRS and YFSETQ. The CDR3 loop spans 13 amino acids. Trimming shortened V by 1 base and J by 5 bases, and 10 bases separated the two germline ends. The source of the sample is a study of T cell responses to AZD1222 COVID-19 vaccine. Turning to the study itself: The study pooled second doses at about 4 or about 12 weeks.

The data were produced by immunoSEQ multiplex PCR, yet TCRdb's version contains in-frame clones alone and is incomplete. The repertoire holds about 94,000 clones, with about 88% as singletons. General observations from the study: The donor group comprised mostly white British people and more females; the analysis possibly underestimated clonal diversity.

Source: peripheral blood, taken on day 0 of AZD1222 vaccination. The clonotype originates from an adult in good health. V usage is TRBV5-1 and J usage is TRBJ2-7, with D perhaps TRBD1 or TRBD2 (6 bases each). The CDR3 nucleotides read TGCGCCAGCAGCTTGTCGGGGGCCGACGAGCAGTACTTC. Amino acid sequence: CASSLSGADEQYF.